This T cell receptor beta chain was retrieved from a study of siplizumab effects on memory and regulatory T cells. Regarding this clone: Its specificity is not known.

Unstimulated naive, memory, effector memory and TEMRA subsets underwent sequencing in a few donor pairs. Study results and limitations: No more than a minor fraction of alloreactive clones could be traced back to unstimulated subsets.

Measured with immunoSEQ multiplex PCR; TCRdb has only the in-frame clones, and not every one. The table shows tens of thousands of clones, with 95% to 98% occurring only once. Germline V gene sequence: CDR1 MDHEN, CDR2 SYDVKM. This CDR3 comprises 18 residues. Trimming cost V 4 bases and J 0 bases, with 19 bases left between them. This TCR was recovered from a human donor in good health. Source material: naive CD8+ T cells sorted from blood. The V and J genes are TRBV28 and TRBJ1-5; D may be TRBD1 (6 bases). The CDR3 loop reads CASSYPPDRIASNQPQHF. The DNA for the CDR3 is TGTGCCAGCAGTTATCCCCCCGACAGGATTGCTAGCAATCAGCCCCAGCATTTT.